This TCR beta chain was sequenced in a study of cytomegalovirus exposure and HLA in healthy donors. The PCR was carried out with 60 Vbeta primers and 13 Jbeta primers. Clones were sequenced by immunoSEQ multiplex PCR, and TCRdb holds only the in-frame ones, with some missing. Its table lists 150,000 to 200,000 clones. As for this clone: Its cognate antigen is unknown.

With 4 bases clipped from V and 8 bases from J, the junction kept 4 bases outside the gene matches. CDR3 length: 13 residues. Germline V gene lookup returns CDR1 SGHDN and CDR2 FVKESK. Study-wide results and limits: A later analysis linked a missense DCLRE1C variant to TCR beta V- and J-gene trimming.

The chain uses TRBV14 and TRBJ1-2; 10 nucleotides line up with TRBD1. This receptor was identified in a woman in her late teens or twenties in good health and CMV-seropositive. The specimen sequenced was PBMCs. The CDR3 protein is CASSRTGGSGYTF. The DNA for the CDR3 is TGTGCCAGCAGCCGGACAGGGGGTAGCGGCTACACCTTC.